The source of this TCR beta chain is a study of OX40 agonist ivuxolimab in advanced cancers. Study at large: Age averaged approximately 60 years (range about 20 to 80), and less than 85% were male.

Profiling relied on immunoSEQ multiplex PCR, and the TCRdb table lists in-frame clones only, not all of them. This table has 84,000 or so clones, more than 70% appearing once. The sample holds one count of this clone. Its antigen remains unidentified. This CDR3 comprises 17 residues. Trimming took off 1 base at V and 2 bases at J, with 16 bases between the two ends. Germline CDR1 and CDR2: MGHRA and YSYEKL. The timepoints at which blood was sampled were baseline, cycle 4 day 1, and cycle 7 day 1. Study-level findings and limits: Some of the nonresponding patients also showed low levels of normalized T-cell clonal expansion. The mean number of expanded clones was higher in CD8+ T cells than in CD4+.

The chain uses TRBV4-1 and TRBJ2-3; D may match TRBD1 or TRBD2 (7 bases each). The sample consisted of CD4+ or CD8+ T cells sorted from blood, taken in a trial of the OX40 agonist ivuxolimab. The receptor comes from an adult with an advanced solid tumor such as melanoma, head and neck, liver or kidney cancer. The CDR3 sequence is CASSQGGGQRLTDTQYF. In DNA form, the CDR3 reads TGCGCCAGCAGCCAAGGGGGGGGACAGAGACTCACAGATACGCAGTATTTT.